This T cell receptor beta chain was observed in a study of blood T cell repertoires in COVID-19. Study details: Acute and convalescent COVID-19 samples came from the United States, Italy and Spain.

Cohorts were determined from participant-reported clinical history. Original methodology: Amplification of reference gene primers was used by the study to estimate nucleated cell counts. Data came from immunoSEQ multiplex PCR; TCRdb stores just in-frame clones and leaves some out. V, J and clone size are those of that table, while D and trimming were read from the DNA. The sample lists around 450,000 clones; about 85% were seen once. The CDR3 is 13 residues long. Per germline, CDR1 SQVTM and CDR2 ANQGSEA. Trimming shortened V by 2 bases and J by 0 bases, and 7 bases separated the two germline ends. V gene TRBV29-1 combines with J gene TRBJ2-5, with a weak D call TRBD1 (5 bases). The specimen was PBMCs or T cells enriched from blood (not recorded which). This sequence was found in a woman aged 18-29 years with acute COVID-19. CDR3 nucleotides: TGCAGCGTTGAAAGGGGTCACCAAGAGACCCAGTACTTC. It codes for CSVERGHQETQYF.